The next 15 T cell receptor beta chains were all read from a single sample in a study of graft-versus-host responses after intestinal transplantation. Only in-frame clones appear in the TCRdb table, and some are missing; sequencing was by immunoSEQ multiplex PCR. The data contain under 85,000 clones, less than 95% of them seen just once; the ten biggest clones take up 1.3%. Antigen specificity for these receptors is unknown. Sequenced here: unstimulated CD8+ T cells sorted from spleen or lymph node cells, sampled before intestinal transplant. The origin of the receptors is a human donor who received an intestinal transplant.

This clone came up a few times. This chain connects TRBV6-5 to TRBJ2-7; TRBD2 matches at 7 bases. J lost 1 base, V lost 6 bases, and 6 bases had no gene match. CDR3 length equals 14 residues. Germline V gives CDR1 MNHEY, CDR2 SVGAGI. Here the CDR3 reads CASRGGGGSYEQYF. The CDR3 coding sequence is TGTGCCAGCAGAGGTGGGGGGGGTTCCTACGAGCAGTACTTC.

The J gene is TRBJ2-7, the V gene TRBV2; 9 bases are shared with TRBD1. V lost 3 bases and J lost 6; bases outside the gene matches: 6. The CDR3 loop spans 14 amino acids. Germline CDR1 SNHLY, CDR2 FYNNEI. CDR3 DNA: TGTGCCAGCAGTGACCGGGACAGGGTTGGCGAGCAGTACTTC. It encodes CASSDRDRVGEQYF. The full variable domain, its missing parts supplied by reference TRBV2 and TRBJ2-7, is EPEVTQTPSHQVTQMGQEVILRCVPISNHLYFYWYRQILGQKVEFLVSFYNNEISEKSEIFDDQFSVERPDGSNFTLKIRSTKLEDSAMYFCASSDRDRVGEQYFGPGTRLTVT.

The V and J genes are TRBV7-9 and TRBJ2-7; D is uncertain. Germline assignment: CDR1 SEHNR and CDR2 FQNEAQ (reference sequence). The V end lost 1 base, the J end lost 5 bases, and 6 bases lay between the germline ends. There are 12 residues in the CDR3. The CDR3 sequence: CASSLVVDEQYF. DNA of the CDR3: TGTGCCAGCAGCTTAGTAGTCGACGAGCAGTACTTC.

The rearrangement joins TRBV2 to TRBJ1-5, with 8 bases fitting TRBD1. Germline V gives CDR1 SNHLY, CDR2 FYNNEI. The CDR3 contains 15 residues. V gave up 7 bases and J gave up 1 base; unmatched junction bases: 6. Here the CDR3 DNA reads TGTGCCAGCACTAGGACAGGGCAAAGCAATCAGCCCCAGCATTTT. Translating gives CASTRTGQSNQPQHF.

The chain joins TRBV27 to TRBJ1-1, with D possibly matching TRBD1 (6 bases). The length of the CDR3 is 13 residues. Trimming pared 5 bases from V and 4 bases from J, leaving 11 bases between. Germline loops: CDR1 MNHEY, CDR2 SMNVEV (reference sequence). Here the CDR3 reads CASSIGQLTEAFF. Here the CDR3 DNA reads TGTGCCAGCAGTATCGGACAGCTCACTGAAGCTTTCTTT.

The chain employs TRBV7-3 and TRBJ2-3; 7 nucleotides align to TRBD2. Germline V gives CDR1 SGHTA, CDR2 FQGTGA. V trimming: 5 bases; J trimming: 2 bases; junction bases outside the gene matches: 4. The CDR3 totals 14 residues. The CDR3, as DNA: TGTGCCAGCAGCAGAGCGGGGTCCACAGATACGCAGTATTTT. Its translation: CASSRAGSTDTQYF.

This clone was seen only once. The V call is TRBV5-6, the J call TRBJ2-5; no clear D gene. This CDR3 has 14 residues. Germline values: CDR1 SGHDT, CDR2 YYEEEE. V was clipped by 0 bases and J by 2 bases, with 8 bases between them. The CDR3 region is CASSLESLQETQYF. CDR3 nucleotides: TGTGCCAGCAGCTTGGAGTCACTACAAGAGACCCAGTACTTC.

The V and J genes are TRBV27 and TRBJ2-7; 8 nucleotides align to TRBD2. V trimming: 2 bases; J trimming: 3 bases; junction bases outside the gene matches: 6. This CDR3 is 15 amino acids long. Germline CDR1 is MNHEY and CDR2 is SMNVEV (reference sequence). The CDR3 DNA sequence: TGTGCCAGCAGTTTAAGTTCGGGAGGGGTCTACGAGCAGTACTTC. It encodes CASSLSSGGVYEQYF.

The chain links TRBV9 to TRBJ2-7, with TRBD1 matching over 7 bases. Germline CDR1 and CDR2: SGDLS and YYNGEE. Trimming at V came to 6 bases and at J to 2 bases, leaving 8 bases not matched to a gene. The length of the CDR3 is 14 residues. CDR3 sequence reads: CASTPQGNPYEQYF. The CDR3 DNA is TGTGCCAGCACCCCACAGGGGAACCCCTACGAGCAGTACTTC.

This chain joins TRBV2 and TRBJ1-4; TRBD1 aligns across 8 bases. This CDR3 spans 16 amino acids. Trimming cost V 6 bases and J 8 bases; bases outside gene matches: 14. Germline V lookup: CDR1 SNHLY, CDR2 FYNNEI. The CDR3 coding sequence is TGTGCCAGCAGCAGCCTCTTGACAGGGGCGATGGAAAAACTGTTTTTT. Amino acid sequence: CASSSLLTGAMEKLFF.

CDR3 loop: CASSLWTGTATFSYEQYF. The CDR3 DNA sequence: TGCGCCAGCAGCCTTTGGACCGGGACAGCCACGTTCTCCTACGAGCAGTACTTC. The gene calls are TRBV5-1 and TRBJ2-7; TRBD1 agrees at 7 bases. Germline CDR1 and CDR2: SGHRS and YFSETQ. Trimming cost V 4 bases and J 0 bases; bases outside gene matches: 16. This CDR3 is 18 amino acids long.

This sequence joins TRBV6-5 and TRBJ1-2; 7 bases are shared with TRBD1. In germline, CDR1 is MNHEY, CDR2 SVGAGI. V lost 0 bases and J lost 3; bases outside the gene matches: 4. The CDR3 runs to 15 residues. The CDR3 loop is CASSYSGGGYYGYTF. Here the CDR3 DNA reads TGTGCCAGCAGTTACTCAGGAGGGGGCTACTATGGCTACACCTTC.

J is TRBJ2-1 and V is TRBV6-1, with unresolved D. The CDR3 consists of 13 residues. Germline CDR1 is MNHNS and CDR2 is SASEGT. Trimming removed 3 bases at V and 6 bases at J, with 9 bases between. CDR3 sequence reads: CASSDSGFNEQFF. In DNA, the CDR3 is TGTGCCAGCAGTGACTCCGGGTTCAATGAGCAGTTCTTC.

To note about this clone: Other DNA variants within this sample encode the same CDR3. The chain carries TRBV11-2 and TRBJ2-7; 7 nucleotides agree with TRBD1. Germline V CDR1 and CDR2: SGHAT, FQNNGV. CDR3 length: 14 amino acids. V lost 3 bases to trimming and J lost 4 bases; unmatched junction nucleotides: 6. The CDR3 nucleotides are TGTGCCAGCAGCTTCGGGACAGAGACTTACGAGCAGTACTTC. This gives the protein CASSFGTETYEQYF.

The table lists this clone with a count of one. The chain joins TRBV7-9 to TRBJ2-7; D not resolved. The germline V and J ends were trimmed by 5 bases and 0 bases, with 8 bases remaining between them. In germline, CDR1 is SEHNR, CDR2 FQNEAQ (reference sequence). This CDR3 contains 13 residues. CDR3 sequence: CASSPRSSYEQYF. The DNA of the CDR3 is TGTGCCAGCAGCCCTAGGAGCTCCTACGAGCAGTACTTC. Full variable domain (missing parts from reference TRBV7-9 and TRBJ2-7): DTGVSQNPRHKITKRGQNVTFRCDPISEHNRLYWYRQTLGQGPEFLTYFQNEAQLEKSRLLSDRFSAERPKGSFSTLEIQRTEQGDSAMYLCASSPRSSYEQYFGPGTRLTVT.